The 29 T cell receptor beta chains presented below share a single source sample, sequenced in a study of shared clonotypes between healthy human individuals. Only CD45RO-negative cells positively selected for CCR7 counted as naive CD8 cells, so terminally differentiated effector memory CD45RA+ cells were excluded. The data were produced by immunoSEQ multiplex PCR, yet TCRdb's version contains in-frame clones alone and is incomplete. The profile covers some 2,000,000 clones, with about 95% appearing a single time and 1.1% taken by the ten largest. The sequenced sample was naive CD8+ T cells sorted from blood. These receptors were collected from a man aged 18-30 years in good health.

Details on this clone: Other DNA sequences from this sample encode an identical CDR3 as well. This chain uses TRBV5-4 with TRBJ2-5; D is tentatively TRBD1 or TRBD2 (6 bases each). The ends were cut back, 1 base at V and 2 bases at J, with 9 bases in the middle. CDR3 length: 14 residues. Germline V lookup: CDR1 SGHNT, CDR2 YYREEE (reference sequence). Here the CDR3 reads CASSLKGGQETQYF. The CDR3, as DNA: TGTGCCAGCAGCTTGAAAGGGGGGCAAGAGACCCAGTACTTC.

The chain recombines TRBV7-2 with TRBJ2-7; D remains ambiguous. Germline V gene lookup returns CDR1 SGHTA and CDR2 FQGNSA. This CDR3 spans 14 amino acids. V was shortened by 0 bases and J by 0 bases, with 6 bases between the two germline ends. The CDR3 is CASSLASSSYEQYF. The CDR3 DNA sequence: TGTGCCAGCAGCTTAGCTTCATCCTCCTACGAGCAGTACTTC.

The table lists this clone with a few counts. The chain uses TRBV23-1 and TRBJ1-6; the match to TRBD1 covers 8 bases. TRBV23-1 is treated as an ORF (open reading frame) with a function not yet certain. Trimming removed 1 base from V and 14 bases from J; junction bases left unmatched: 10. The CDR3 has 15 residues. The CDR3, as DNA: TGCGCCAGCAGTCAATACACCGGACAGGGAGGAACCCTCCACTTT. Protein product: CASSQYTGQGGTLHF.

V is TRBV11-2 and J is TRBJ2-1; D is unresolved. Between the trimmed V and J ends, which lost 1 base and 3 bases, there was a span of 7 bases. CDR3 size: 14 residues. The germline CDR1 and CDR2 sequences are SGHAT and FQNNGV. The CDR3 DNA follows: TGTGCCAGCAGCTTAGGGGGTTACTACAATGAGCAGTTCTTC. Protein product: CASSLGGYYNEQFF.

V is TRBV11-3 and J is TRBJ2-4, with D unresolved. CDR3 length equals 15 residues. Trimming pared 1 base from V and 7 bases from J, leaving 14 bases between. Germline V CDR1 and CDR2: SGHNT, YENEEA. CDR3 DNA: TGTGCCAGCAGCTTAGGCGAAGGGTCGGGTAACATTCAGTACTTC. Its protein is CASSLGEGSGNIQYF.

The chain employs TRBV6-6 and TRBJ2-7, with TRBD1 identical over 7 bases. The CDR3 is 15 amino acids. Losses at the gene ends were 7 bases for V and 2 bases for J; bases not matched to a gene: 11. Germline CDR1 and CDR2: MNHNY and SVGAGI (reference sequence). CDR3 residues: CASTPYNTGAYEQYF. CDR3 coding DNA: TGTGCCAGCACCCCTTACAACACAGGGGCCTACGAGCAGTACTTC.

The CDR3 here is CASSQAQAGRSSGANVLTF. The CDR3 DNA reads as TGCGCCAGCAGCCAGGCCCAGGCAGGGCGCAGCTCTGGGGCCAACGTCCTGACTTTC. V usage is TRBV4-1 and J usage is TRBJ2-6; the D gene is possibly TRBD1 (5 bases). The CDR3 covers 19 residues. CDR1 is MGHRA and CDR2 is YSYEKL in the germline V gene. Trimming removed 3 bases at V and 0 bases at J, with 18 bases between.

This clone came up once. The V gene is TRBV25-1, the J gene TRBJ2-3; D is perhaps TRBD1 or TRBD2 (5 bases each). The germline V gene has CDR1 MGHDK and CDR2 SYGVNS. The CDR3 covers 12 residues. V was pared by 10 bases and J by 2 bases, with 10 bases between. This CDR3 reads CATGTNTDTQYF. In DNA form, the CDR3 reads TGTGCCACCGGGACCAACACAGATACGCAGTATTTT.

J is TRBJ1-2 and V is TRBV28; D remains ambiguous. From germline, CDR1 is MDHEN and CDR2 SYDVKM. This CDR3 is 15 amino acids long. V shed 3 bases and J shed 0 bases, with 11 bases lying between them. The CDR3 sequence: CASSFPELANYGYTF. CDR3 nucleotide sequence: TGTGCCAGCAGTTTCCCGGAGTTAGCTAACTATGGCTACACCTTC.

Regarding this clone: At the DNA level, this CDR3 is encoded by other sequences in the same sample as well. V usage is TRBV27 and J usage is TRBJ2-1; D may be TRBD2 (6 bases). This CDR3 comprises 13 residues. Between the trimmed V and J ends, which lost 4 bases and 3 bases, there was a span of 7 bases. Germline V gene lookup returns CDR1 MNHEY and CDR2 SMNVEV (reference sequence). DNA of the CDR3: TGTGCCAGCAGTTGGGACTTCTACAATGAGCAGTTCTTC. Amino acid sequence: CASSWDFYNEQFF.

CDR3 region: CASSIAGGPQDTQYF. For the CDR3, the DNA is TGTGCCAGTAGTATAGCGGGAGGGCCTCAAGATACGCAGTATTTT. J is TRBJ2-3 and V is TRBV19; 8 nucleotides align to TRBD2. This CDR3 contains 15 residues. The V segment lost 1 base and the J segment 5 bases; nucleotides outside the gene matches: 5. The germline CDR1 and CDR2 sequences are LNHDA and SQIVND (reference sequence).

V usage is TRBV19 and J usage is TRBJ2-7, with D perhaps being TRBD1 or TRBD2 (5 bases each). V dropped 6 bases and J dropped 5 bases, with 17 bases sitting between them. The CDR3 is 14 residues long. The germline V gene has CDR1 LNHDA and CDR2 SQIVND (reference sequence). The CDR3 nucleotides read TGTGCCAGTAGAGGGGAGCGTGGAGTCGACGAGCAGTACTTC. Encoded protein: CASRGERGVDEQYF. Full variable domain (rest looked up from reference TRBV19 and TRBJ2-7): DGGITQSPKYLFRKEGQNVTLSCEQNLNHDAMYWYRQDPGQGLRLIYYSQIVNDFQKGDIAEGYSVSREKKESFPLTVTSAQKNPTAFYLCASRGERGVDEQYFGPGTRLTVT.

Comment on this clone: This may be a read error: a much more frequent sequence differs by one nucleotide. Other nucleotide sequences from this sample produce the same CDR3. V gene TRBV6-5 combines with J gene TRBJ2-1; D gene unclear. V lost 3 bases and J 7 bases, leaving 4 bases between the germline ends. CDR3 size: 11 residues. Germline assignment: CDR1 MNHEY and CDR2 SVGAGI. CDR3 coding DNA: TGTGCCAGCAGTTATGGGAATGAGCAGTTCTTC. Protein sequence: CASSYGNEQFF.

V gene TRBV7-9 combines with J gene TRBJ1-1; D ambiguous. Per the germline V gene, CDR1 is SEHNR and CDR2 is FQNEAQ (reference sequence). V dropped 0 bases and J dropped 10 bases, with 12 bases sitting between them. The CDR3 runs to 13 residues. The CDR3 protein is CASSLAGPETAFF. CDR3 DNA: TGTGCCAGCAGCTTAGCGGGTCCGGAGACAGCTTTCTTT. Filled out from reference TRBV7-9 and TRBJ1-1, the complete variable domain reads DTGVSQNPRHKITKRGQNVTFRCDPISEHNRLYWYRQTLGQGPEFLTYFQNEAQLEKSRLLSDRFSAERPKGSFSTLEIQRTEQGDSAMYLCASSLAGPETAFFGQGTRLTVV.

The chain links TRBV13 to TRBJ2-7; D perhaps matches TRBD1 (6 bases). The ends were cut back, 0 bases at V and 3 bases at J, with 9 bases in the middle. CDR1 is PRHDT, CDR2 FYEKMQ, per germline (reference sequence). The CDR3 totals 14 residues. CDR3 bases: TGTGCCAGCAGCTTAGGGACAGGCGTCTACGAGCAGTACTTC. Its translation: CASSLGTGVYEQYF.

The J gene is TRBJ1-1, the V gene TRBV13; D ambiguous. In germline, CDR1 is PRHDT, CDR2 FYEKMQ (reference sequence). The CDR3 is made up of 15 amino acids. The V gene lost 0 bases and the J gene lost 5 bases, with 13 bases spanning the gap. The CDR3 nucleotides read TGTGCCAGCAGCTTAGGGGGAAACTTTTGGACTGAAGCTTTCTTT. It yields the protein CASSLGGNFWTEAFF.

V and J are TRBV4-1 and TRBJ1-1, with D maybe TRBD1 (5 bases). V was pared by 6 bases and J by 4 bases, with 12 bases between. This CDR3 spans 13 amino acids. Germline V gene lookup returns CDR1 MGHRA and CDR2 YSYEKL. CDR3 bases: TGCGCCAGCAGGCAGGGTCCTGGCACTGAAGCTTTCTTT. This encodes CASRQGPGTEAFF.

The gene calls are TRBV9 and TRBJ2-5, with TRBD2 matching 12 bases. Trimming cost V 0 bases and J 3 bases; bases outside gene matches: 6. The CDR3 is 17 residues long. CDR1 SGDLS and CDR2 YYNGEE come from the germline V gene. The CDR3 here is CASSVGRTSGTEETQYF. The DNA of the CDR3 is TGTGCCAGCAGCGTAGGTCGGACTAGCGGGACTGAAGAGACCCAGTACTTC. Drawing the rest from reference TRBV9 and TRBJ2-5, the complete variable domain is DSGVTQTPKHLITATGQRVTLRCSPRSGDLSVYWYQQSLDQGLQFLIQYYNGEERAKGNILERFSAQQFPDLHSELNLSSLELGDSALYFCASSVGRTSGTEETQYFGPGTRLLVL.

The chain recombines TRBV28 with TRBJ2-5, with D perhaps matching TRBD1 or TRBD2 (5 bases each). V shed 6 bases and J shed 1 base, with 15 bases lying between them. The CDR3 contains 15 residues. Germline values: CDR1 MDHEN, CDR2 SYDVKM. The CDR3 DNA is TGTGCCAGCAGGGGACCGGCACAGGTCCAAGAGACCCAGTACTTC. Amino acid sequence: CASRGPAQVQETQYF.

This sequence joins TRBV4-3 and TRBJ2-2; the D call may be TRBD1 or TRBD2 (6 bases each). This CDR3 contains 15 residues. Between the trimmed V and J ends, which lost 4 bases and 4 bases, there was a span of 13 bases. CDR1 and CDR2 from the germline V gene are LGHNA and YSLEER. In nucleotides, the CDR3 is TGCGCCAGCAGCCCGTTGGGGGGCGGCACCGGGGAGCTGTTTTTT. Translation: CASSPLGGGTGELFF.

The V call is TRBV30, the J call TRBJ2-3; maybe TRBD1 (5 bases). This CDR3 contains 14 residues. The V and J ends lost 4 bases and 0 bases respectively, with 11 bases between them. Germline V lookup: CDR1 GTSNPN, CDR2 SVGIG (reference sequence). CDR3 DNA: TGTGCCTGGACCGACAGATCTAGCACAGATACGCAGTATTTT. Encoded protein: CAWTDRSSTDTQYF. Together with reference TRBV30 and TRBJ2-3, the CDR3 gives the full variable domain: SQTIHQWPATLVQPVGSPLSLECTVEGTSNPNLYWYRQAAGRGLQLLFYSVGIGQISSEVPQNLSASRPQDRQFILSSKKLLLSDSGFYLCAWTDRSSTDTQYFGPGTRLTVL.

The CDR3 nucleotides are TGTGCCAGCAGTTTATATGGGGTTTCGGGCGAGCAGTACTTC. Translated, it gives CASSLYGVSGEQYF. The chain recombines TRBV27 with TRBJ2-7, with D uncertain. In germline, CDR1 is MNHEY, CDR2 SMNVEV (reference sequence). V was cut by 1 base and J by 6 bases, with 13 bases left in between. The CDR3 loop spans 14 amino acids.

This clone was observed a single time. V is TRBV7-9 and J is TRBJ1-1, with 9 positions matching TRBD1. The CDR3 is made up of 15 amino acids. J was trimmed by 5 bases and V by 5 bases; bases with no gene match: 9. CDR1 SEHNR and CDR2 FQNEAQ come from the germline V gene (reference sequence). The CDR3 loop reads CASSPPGQGRTEAFF. CDR3 nucleotide sequence: TGTGCCAGCAGCCCGCCGGGACAGGGACGAACTGAAGCTTTCTTT.

The CDR3 reads CASSLDGQPQHF. CDR3 coding DNA: TGTGCCAGCAGCTTAGATGGGCAGCCCCAGCATTTT. This chain joins TRBV7-2 and TRBJ1-5, with D unresolved. The CDR3 is 12 amino acids. The V and J ends lost 1 base and 7 bases respectively, with 5 bases between them. Germline V lookup: CDR1 SGHTA, CDR2 FQGNSA.

The rearrangement uses TRBV28 and TRBJ1-5; D perhaps matches TRBD1 (6 bases). This CDR3 comprises 15 residues. The V end lost 3 bases, the J end lost 16 bases, and 25 bases lay between the germline ends. CDR1 MDHEN and CDR2 SYDVKM come from the germline V gene. In DNA, the CDR3 is TGTGCCAGCAGTTTTGGGGGCCTTACTAGCAATCATCTACATTTT. Protein: CASSFGGLTSNHLHF.

The chain links TRBV27 to TRBJ2-1; no reliable D call. The CDR3 length is 12 residues. Germline loops: CDR1 MNHEY, CDR2 SMNVEV (reference sequence). V shed 7 bases and J shed 9 bases, with 13 bases lying between them. CDR3 in DNA: TGTGCCAGCACCCTCCCGTCGGGTGAGCAGTTCTTC. Its translation is CASTLPSGEQFF.

This chain connects TRBV4-3 to TRBJ2-1; 7 positions match TRBD2. The J segment lost 0 bases and the V segment lost 1 base, leaving 3 bases of the junction unmatched. The CDR3 contains 16 residues. Germline CDR1 LGHNA, CDR2 YSLEER. CDR3 protein: CASSQVREGSYNEQFF. CDR3 sequence (DNA): TGCGCCAGCAGCCAAGTCAGGGAGGGCTCCTACAATGAGCAGTTCTTC.

This rearrangement joins TRBV6-5 to TRBJ2-3, with D perhaps TRBD2 (6 bases). This CDR3 is 16 amino acids long. Germline values: CDR1 MNHEY, CDR2 SVGAGI. Trimming took off 0 bases at V and 6 bases at J, with 16 bases between the two ends. As DNA, the CDR3 is TGTGCCAGCAGTTACTCACGCGGGGCAGCCCCTGATACGCAGTATTTT. Its translation: CASSYSRGAAPDTQYF.

The chain couples TRBV7-8 to TRBJ2-7; TRBD2 matches 8 bases. CDR3 size: 17 residues. J gave up 2 bases and V 7 bases, and 16 bases lay outside the gene matches. Germline CDR1 and CDR2: SGHVS and FQNEAQ. CDR3 protein: CASINSYGGEGPYEQYF. The DNA for the CDR3 is TGTGCCAGCATCAATAGTTACGGGGGGGAGGGCCCCTACGAGCAGTACTTC.